The rows below give T cell receptor beta chains drawn from one sample of a study of blood T cell repertoires in COVID-19. The method was immunoSEQ multiplex PCR; TCRdb's version includes in-frame clones alone and lacks a portion of them. The data show 250,000 or so clones, about 91% seen once. Sequenced input: peripheral blood. These receptors all come from a woman aged 25 to 39 with COVID-19, enrolled during active disease. The CDR3 runs from the conserved cysteine through the conserved F or W. A D gene is named only where the DNA matches it firmly. Size values are once, few and many counts, or a class for expanded clones, and some rows have none.

D gene: NA
clone size: NA
J gene: TRBJ1-2
V gene: TRBV9
CDR3 DNA: TGTGCCAGCACCTTGCTTATGGGCCCTGGCTCCGGCTACACCTTC
CDR3 protein: CASTLLMGPGSGYTF

D gene: NA
clone size: once
J gene: TRBJ2-5
V gene: TRBV24-1
CDR3 DNA: TGTGCCACCAGTGATTCGACTAGAGGGGAGACCCAGTACTTC
CDR3 protein: CATSDSTRGETQYF

D gene: TRBD1
clone size: NA
J gene: TRBJ1-4
V gene: TRBV5-8
CDR3 DNA: TGTGCCAGCAGCTTAGGGACAGACGGTGAAAAACTGTTTTTT
CDR3 protein: CASSLGTDGEKLFF

D gene: TRBD1
clone size: NA
J gene: TRBJ1-1
V gene: TRBV12-3/TRBV12-4
CDR3 DNA: TGTGCCAGCAGCACAGGGGGAGATACTGAAGCTTTCTTT
CDR3 protein: CASSTGGDTEAFF

D gene: TRBD2
clone size: NA
J gene: TRBJ2-3
V gene: TRBV6-2/TRBV6-3
CDR3 DNA: TGTGCCAGCAGCCGAAGGACTAGCGGGGGGGCAGATACGCAGTATTTT
CDR3 protein: CASSRRTSGGADTQYF

D gene: NA
clone size: NA
J gene: TRBJ2-3
V gene: TRBV4-3
CDR3 DNA: TGCGCCAGCAGCCAAGGGCTAGGGCAGGGACAAGATACGCAGTATTTT
CDR3 protein: CASSQGLGQGQDTQYF

D gene: NA
clone size: once
J gene: TRBJ2-3
V gene: TRBV29-1
CDR3 DNA: TGCAGCGTCGAACCCACAGGAAGCACAGATACGCAGTATTTT
CDR3 protein: CSVEPTGSTDTQYF

D gene: TRBD1
clone size: NA
J gene: TRBJ2-5
V gene: TRBV27
CDR3 DNA: TGTGCCAGCAGTGTACAGGGGTCAAGAGACCCCCAGTACTTC
CDR3 protein: CASSVQGSRDPQYF

D gene: TRBD1
clone size: NA
J gene: TRBJ1-6
V gene: TRBV2
CDR3 DNA: TGTGCCAGCAGTCTTTCCGGGTGGACAGGGTATTCACCCCTCCACTTT
CDR3 protein: CASSLSGWTGYSPLHF

D gene: NA
clone size: NA
J gene: TRBJ1-2
V gene: TRBV27
CDR3 DNA: TGTGCCAGCAGTTTAAACCCAGACAATAACTATGGCTACACCTTC
CDR3 protein: CASSLNPDNNYGYTF

D gene: NA
clone size: NA
J gene: TRBJ2-7
V gene: TRBV5-1
CDR3 DNA: TGCGCCAGCAGCTTGGTTGGCGCAGGAAGGGGCTACGAGCAGTACTTC
CDR3 protein: CASSLVGAGRGYEQYF

D gene: NA
clone size: NA
J gene: TRBJ1-2
V gene: TRBV4-1
CDR3 DNA: TGCGCCAGCAGCCAAGGCGGGGGAGGACCTAACTATGGCTACACCTTC
CDR3 protein: CASSQGGGGPNYGYTF

D gene: NA
clone size: NA
J gene: TRBJ2-3
V gene: TRBV9
CDR3 DNA: TGTGCCAGCAGCGTATTCGGCGGGCCGCCAGACATGACAGATACGCAGTATTTT
CDR3 protein: CASSVFGGPPDMTDTQYF

D gene: TRBD2
clone size: NA
J gene: TRBJ2-7
V gene: TRBV6-2/TRBV6-3
CDR3 DNA: TGTGCCAGCAGTTACCCCGGACTAGCGGGGGCCCGTTCCTACGAGCAGTACTTC
CDR3 protein: CASSYPGLAGARSYEQYF

D gene: NA
clone size: NA
J gene: TRBJ2-1
V gene: TRBV28
CDR3 DNA: TGTGCCAGCAGTTTATCGTCCCCCCCCTACAATGAGCAGTTCTTC
CDR3 protein: CASSLSSPPYNEQFF

D gene: NA
clone size: NA
J gene: TRBJ2-3
V gene: TRBV5-4
CDR3 DNA: TGTGCCAGCAGCTTGGGAGGTCTAGCGTTGAGCACAGATACGCAGTATTTT
CDR3 protein: CASSLGGLALSTDTQYF

D gene: TRBD2
clone size: NA
J gene: TRBJ2-3
V gene: TRBV20-1
CDR3 DNA: TGCAGTGCTAGTCGGGCTAGCGGGGGGGATACGCAGTATTTT
CDR3 protein: CSASRASGGDTQYF

D gene: NA
clone size: NA
J gene: TRBJ2-3
V gene: TRBV5-6
CDR3 DNA: TGTGCCAGCAGCTTGATCGCGAGCACAGATACGCAGTATTTT
CDR3 protein: CASSLIASTDTQYF

D gene: NA
clone size: NA
J gene: TRBJ2-3
V gene: TRBV5-1
CDR3 DNA: TGCGCCAGCAGCTTGGCCCGACAGCGTAGCACAGATACGCAGTATTTT
CDR3 protein: CASSLARQRSTDTQYF

D gene: NA
clone size: NA
J gene: TRBJ2-1
V gene: TRBV15
CDR3 DNA: TGTGCCACCAGCAGAGAAGGGGGCTCCTACAATGAGCAGTTCTTC
CDR3 protein: CATSREGGSYNEQFF

D gene: TRBD1
clone size: NA
J gene: TRBJ1-2
V gene: TRBV28
CDR3 DNA: TGTGCCACTGACAGGGCGGTCTATGGCTACACCTTC
CDR3 protein: CATDRAVYGYTF

D gene: NA
clone size: NA
J gene: TRBJ2-5
V gene: TRBV2
CDR3 DNA: TGTGCCAGCAGTCCCCGGGGTCCCAGACCGGGAGAGACCCAGTACTTC
CDR3 protein: CASSPRGPRPGETQYF

D gene: TRBD1
clone size: NA
J gene: TRBJ1-2
V gene: TRBV28
CDR3 DNA: TGTGCCAGCAGGCGGCTAGGGCAGGGGGCTTTAGGTGGCTACACCTTC
CDR3 protein: CASRRLGQGALGGYTF

D gene: NA
clone size: NA
J gene: TRBJ1-5
V gene: TRBV4-1
CDR3 DNA: TGCGCCAGCAGCCAAGAAGGATCTGAGGGGGCCCAGCATTTT
CDR3 protein: CASSQEGSEGAQHF

D gene: TRBD1
clone size: NA
J gene: TRBJ2-2
V gene: TRBV28
CDR3 DNA: TGTGCCAGCAGTTTTGACAGGGGCGTCGGGGAGCTGTTTTTT
CDR3 protein: CASSFDRGVGELFF

D gene: NA
clone size: NA
J gene: TRBJ2-7
V gene: TRBV11-2
CDR3 DNA: TGTGCCAGCAGCCCGCCCCTTTGGCGGCAACCCTACGAGCAGTACTTC
CDR3 protein: CASSPPLWRQPYEQYF

D gene: TRBD1
clone size: NA
J gene: TRBJ1-3
V gene: TRBV2
CDR3 DNA: TGTGCCAGCAGTGACAGGACAGGGTACTCTGGAAACACCATATATTTT
CDR3 protein: CASSDRTGYSGNTIYF

D gene: TRBD2
clone size: NA
J gene: TRBJ2-7
V gene: TRBV7-2
CDR3 DNA: TGTGCCAGCAGCCTCTGGGGGGGGGTCTCCTACGAGCAGTACTTC
CDR3 protein: CASSLWGGVSYEQYF

D gene: TRBD1
clone size: NA
J gene: TRBJ1-4
V gene: TRBV10-3
CDR3 DNA: TGTGCCATCAGTGAGTCGAGGGGACAGGGTGGAAAACTGTTTTTT
CDR3 protein: CAISESRGQGGKLFF

D gene: NA
clone size: NA
J gene: TRBJ2-5
V gene: TRBV7-2
CDR3 DNA: TGTGCCAGCAGCTTAGAATTCAGATACCAAGAGACCCAGTACTTC
CDR3 protein: CASSLEFRYQETQYF